This T cell receptor (beta chain) is drawn from a study of T-cell memory formation after mild COVID-19. This clonotype appeared many times. TCRdb ran MiXCR on the 5' RACE reads and lists one entry per CDR3 protein. The sample holds 150,000 to 200,000 distinct CDR3 sequences, 11% seen once. Sequenced material: PBMCs or a T cell subset sorted from them (not recorded which). The sequence was obtained from a man between 18 and 29 years old who had mild COVID-19 (a few samples of this study predate the infection). Cell type and time point are not known.

CDR3 in amino acids: CASSPLGNTQYF. CDR3 nucleotides: TGTGCCAGCAGTCCCTTGGGGAATACGCAGTATTTT. The chain uses TRBV12-3 or TRBV12-4 and TRBJ2-3; D is undetermined. The CDR3 totals 12 residues. The ends were cut back, 5 bases at V and 7 bases at J, with 10 bases in the middle.